The entry below describes one T cell receptor (beta chain). The record originates from a study of shared clonotypes between healthy human individuals. Study details: Three CD4 naive, three CD4 memory, two CD8 naive and one CD8 memory plate were used per donor.

Assay: immunoSEQ multiplex PCR; the TCRdb copy retains only in-frame clones and omits some. Among about 2 million clones listed, approximately 95% were seen once. Deletions cut 5 bases from V and 6 bases from J, with 19 bases between. Germline V gene lookup returns CDR1 SGHAT and CDR2 FQNNGV. The CDR3 sequence is 15 residues long. The chain recombines TRBV11-2 with TRBJ1-1; TRBD1 is a possible D gene (6 bases). The receptor was derived from a man younger than 35 in good health. Sequencing was performed on naive CD4+ T cells sorted from blood. The subset was: CD45RA+ positively selected. The CDR3 nucleotides read TGTGCCAGCAGCCCCCGGGGCAGGGGAGGCCCTGAAGCTTTCTTT. It specifies CASSPRGRGGPEAFF. The full variable domain, its missing parts supplied by reference TRBV11-2 and TRBJ1-1, is EAGVAQSPRYKIIEKRQSVAFWCNPISGHATLYWYQQILGQGPKLLIQFQNNGVVDDSQLPKDRFSAERLKGVDSTLKIQPAKLEDSAVYLCASSPRGRGGPEAFFGQGTRLTVV.